The next 29 T cell receptor beta chains were all read from a single sample in a study of T cell responses to AZD1222 COVID-19 vaccine. The protocol was immunoSEQ multiplex PCR, while the TCRdb copy is restricted to in-frame clones and leaves out a portion. Of around 110,000 clones in the sample, roughly 90% are singletons; the top ten hold less than 8%. Material: peripheral blood, obtained on day 0 of AZD1222 vaccination. These receptors were taken from an adult in good health.

The V gene is TRBV28, the J gene TRBJ1-3; possibly TRBD1 for D (6 bases). The CDR3 spans 14 residues. Germline V gene sequence: CDR1 MDHEN, CDR2 SYDVKM. Trimming left V 6 bases short and J 1 base short, with 10 bases between. The CDR3 here is CASRPGQSGNTIYF. CDR3 nucleotides: TGTGCCAGCAGACCAGGACAGTCTGGAAACACCATATATTTT.

The chain links TRBV7-3 to TRBJ2-2; D not resolved. With 1 base removed from V and 6 bases from J, the gap between germline ends came to 9 bases. Per the germline V gene, CDR1 is SGHTA and CDR2 is FQGTGA. CDR3 length equals 14 residues. In nucleotides, the CDR3 is TGTGCCAGCAGCTTAAGAGAGTTTTCCGGGGAGCTGTTTTTT. This sequence encodes CASSLREFSGELFF.

The rearrangement joins TRBV5-6 to TRBJ1-5, with a possible D match to TRBD1 (5 bases). Germline V gene sequence: CDR1 SGHDT, CDR2 YYEEEE. The CDR3 totals 14 residues. The V end lost 4 bases, the J end lost 2 bases, and 10 bases lay between the germline ends. The CDR3 here is CASSGTRGNQPQHF. Written as DNA, the CDR3 is TGTGCCAGCAGCGGGACCAGGGGCAATCAGCCCCAGCATTTT. The complete variable domain, with remaining parts taken from reference TRBV5-6 and TRBJ1-5, reads DAGVTQSPTHLIKTRGQQVTLRCSPKSGHDTVSWYQQALGQGPQFIFQYYEEEERQRGNFPDRFSGHQFPNYSSELNVNALLLGDSALYLCASSGTRGNQPQHFGDGTRLSIL.

This clone was seen a single time. The chain recombines TRBV2 with TRBJ2-1; D perhaps matches TRBD2 (5 bases). The germline CDR1 and CDR2 sequences are SNHLY and FYNNEI. This CDR3 region has 14 residues. Trimming shortened V by 1 base and J by 7 bases, and 11 bases separated the two germline ends. CDR3 nucleotides: TGTGCCAGCAGTGAAGTACAGACTATTAATGAGCAGTTCTTC. It specifies CASSEVQTINEQFF.

This rearrangement joins TRBV5-1 to TRBJ2-1; 8 nucleotides match TRBD2. The ends lost 0 bases at V and 3 bases at J; junction bases unmatched: 5. Germline V CDR1 and CDR2: SGHRS, YFSETQ. CDR3 length: 16 residues. CDR3 in amino acids: CASSLAPSGLYNEQFF. The CDR3 coding sequence is TGCGCCAGCAGCTTGGCGCCTAGCGGGCTCTACAATGAGCAGTTCTTC.

The V call is TRBV28, the J call TRBJ1-6; 9 positions agree with TRBD1. The V gene end was trimmed by 6 bases and the J gene end by 9 bases; junction bases not matched to a gene: 9. The CDR3 consists of 15 residues. Germline CDR1 reads MDHEN; CDR2 reads SYDVKM. Here the CDR3 reads CASRHRDRVFSPLHF. The CDR3 bases are TGTGCCAGCAGGCATCGGGACAGGGTCTTTTCACCCCTCCACTTT.

The V call is TRBV6-5, the J call TRBJ1-1; D gene ambiguous. Per germline, CDR1 MNHEY and CDR2 SVGAGI. The CDR3 extends over 12 amino acids. V was pared by 6 bases and J by 6 bases, with 11 bases between. Here the CDR3 reads CASRRDVAEAFF. The CDR3 region has the DNA TGTGCCAGCAGAAGGGATGTCGCTGAAGCTTTCTTT.

V usage is TRBV6-5 and J usage is TRBJ1-1; 9 nucleotides agree with TRBD1. This CDR3 comprises 15 residues. Germline CDR1 is MNHEY and CDR2 is SVGAGI. V was clipped by 1 base and J by 5 bases; unmatched bases: 5. CDR3 sequence reads: CASSYWNRGRTEAFF. As DNA, the CDR3 is TGTGCCAGCAGTTACTGGAACAGGGGGCGGACTGAAGCTTTCTTT.

The CDR3 coding sequence is TGTGCCAGCAGTTCCGGGACCGACGTTCCGAAGGAGCTGTTTTTT. This translates into CASSSGTDVPKELFF. The chain employs TRBV28 and TRBJ2-2; D is tentatively TRBD1 or TRBD2 (5 bases each). Germline V gives CDR1 MDHEN, CDR2 SYDVKM. This CDR3 region has 15 residues. The V end lost 4 bases, the J end lost 10 bases, and 19 bases lay between the germline ends.

J is TRBJ2-7 and V is TRBV11-2; 7 bases are shared with TRBD1. Germline-derived CDR1 and CDR2 are SGHAT and FQNNGV. The CDR3 sequence is 14 residues long. Trimming at V came to 5 bases and at J to 0 bases, leaving 4 bases not matched to a gene. The CDR3: CASSQGQASYEQYF. CDR3 coding DNA: TGTGCCAGCAGCCAAGGACAGGCCTCCTACGAGCAGTACTTC.

The chain is built from TRBV27 and TRBJ1-3; D not certain. The CDR3 loop spans 16 amino acids. CDR1 is MNHEY, CDR2 SMNVEV, per germline (reference sequence). The V end was cut by 2 bases, the J end by 0 bases, with 11 bases between. The CDR3 loop reads CASSLGPSLSGNTIYF. DNA for the CDR3: TGTGCCAGCAGTTTAGGACCGTCGCTCTCTGGAAACACCATATATTTT.

The chain carries TRBV7-9 and TRBJ2-1; 8 positions agree with TRBD1. After removal of 5 bases from V and 3 bases from J, the junction contained 3 bases not matched to a gene. Germline V lookup: CDR1 SEHNR, CDR2 FQNEAQ (reference sequence). The length of the CDR3 is 14 residues. CDR3: CASSRDRFYNEQFF. The CDR3 DNA reads as TGTGCCAGCAGCCGGGACAGGTTCTACAATGAGCAGTTCTTC.

This chain connects TRBV27 to TRBJ2-7; 9 bases match TRBD1. J lost 13 bases, V lost 0 bases, and 22 bases had no gene match. Germline-derived CDR1 and CDR2 are MNHEY and SMNVEV (reference sequence). CDR3 length equals 18 residues. The CDR3 DNA reads as TGTGCCAGCAGTTTATCTATGGGGCAGGGGACAGGGAAGGTTGGAGTTTACTTC. Protein: CASSLSMGQGTGKVGVYF.

The chain combines TRBV29-1 with TRBJ1-6, with D uncertain. V lost 7 bases to trimming and J lost 6 bases, with 22 bases between them. CDR1 is SQVTM and CDR2 is ANQGSEA in the germline V gene. The CDR3 has 16 residues. This CDR3 reads CSGPRIKTDCNSPLHF. The CDR3 nucleotides read TGCAGCGGACCAAGGATTAAGACGGACTGTAATTCACCCCTCCACTTT.

The chain combines TRBV5-5 with TRBJ2-3; 11 bases fit TRBD1. CDR1 and CDR2 (germline): SGHKS, YYEKEE (reference sequence). This CDR3 has 16 amino acids. Trimming took 0 bases from V and 6 from J; bases not matched to a gene: 6. Written as DNA, the CDR3 is TGTGCCAGCAGCTTGGTTGGGACAGGGGGACCGGATACGCAGTATTTT. Translating gives CASSLVGTGGPDTQYF.

This chain joins TRBV3-1 (or the pseudogene TRBV3-2) and TRBJ1-4, with D unresolved. This CDR3 has 14 residues. Germline lookup yields CDR1 LGHDT and CDR2 YNNKEL (reference sequence). The V end lost 2 bases, the J end lost 8 bases, and 12 bases lay between the germline ends. In DNA, the CDR3 is TGTGCCAGCAGCCAACAAAGCAGAAAAGAAAAACTGTTTTTT. Its translation is CASSQQSRKEKLFF.

V usage is TRBV5-1 and J usage is TRBJ2-7; D gene ambiguous. V was trimmed by 0 bases and J by 9 bases, leaving 22 bases between them. From germline, CDR1 is SGHRS and CDR2 YFSETQ. The CDR3 length is 16 residues. The CDR3 DNA reads TGCGCCAGCAGCTTGGGCCCGACGGCCCCCTTAGAAGGGCAGTACTTC. Amino acid sequence: CASSLGPTAPLEGQYF.

V usage is TRBV11-1 and J usage is TRBJ1-1, with D hard to call. Between the trimmed V and J ends, which lost 3 bases and 4 bases, there was a span of 15 bases. Germline CDR1 reads SGHAT; CDR2 reads FQDESV (reference sequence). The length of the CDR3 is 15 residues. For the CDR3, the DNA is TGTGCCAGCAGCTTTGGTGCGAGCCAGCGCACTGAAGCTTTCTTT. Protein product: CASSFGASQRTEAFF.

The V call is TRBV19, the J call TRBJ2-1; 9 bases match TRBD1. This CDR3 is 15 amino acids long. CDR1 is LNHDA and CDR2 is SQIVND in the germline V gene (reference sequence). V lost 6 bases, J lost 5 bases, and 8 bases stayed unmatched. The CDR3 DNA is TGTGCCAGTAGCCCACCGGGACAGGGAAACAATGAGCAGTTCTTC. Translating gives CASSPPGQGNNEQFF. The variable domain in full, completed from reference TRBV19 and TRBJ2-1, reads DGGITQSPKYLFRKEGQNVTLSCEQNLNHDAMYWYRQDPGQGLRLIYYSQIVNDFQKGDIAEGYSVSREKKESFPLTVTSAQKNPTAFYLCASSPPGQGNNEQFFGPGTRLTVL.

This clone has only one observation. The CDR3 is CASSQRAYMDTGELFF. The CDR3 nucleotides read TGTGCCAGCAGCCAGCGGGCCTATATGGATACCGGGGAGCTGTTTTTT. The V gene is TRBV25-1, the J gene TRBJ2-2; D might be TRBD2 (6 bases). The CDR3 consists of 16 residues. The ends were cut back, 6 bases at V and 5 bases at J, with 19 bases in the middle. Looked up from germline, CDR1 is MGHDK and CDR2 is SYGVNS.

The CDR3 DNA follows: TGTGCCAGCAGTTACCGGGGTCTGAACACTGAAGCTTTCTTT. Translating it yields CASSYRGLNTEAFF. The chain couples TRBV6-2 or TRBV6-3 to TRBJ1-1; D not certain. CDR1 and CDR2 from the germline V gene are MNHEY and SVGEGT. This CDR3 has 14 residues. The germline V and J ends were trimmed by 2 bases and 0 bases, with 7 bases remaining between them.

The chain uses TRBV12-3 or TRBV12-4 and TRBJ1-6; D remains ambiguous. Trimming took 11 bases from V and 0 from J, leaving 5 bases between them. The CDR3 spans 12 residues. CDR3 in DNA: TGTGCCCTGGCCTCCTATAATTCACCCCTCCACTTT. Residues: CALASYNSPLHF.

Here the CDR3 reads CATSDLEGREDSNQPQHF. The CDR3 DNA sequence: TGTGCCACCAGTGATTTGGAGGGGAGGGAGGATAGCAATCAGCCCCAGCATTTT. This chain links TRBV24-1 with TRBJ1-5, with D perhaps TRBD1 (5 bases). Germline V lookup: CDR1 KGHDR, CDR2 SFDVKD. The V gene lost 0 bases and the J gene lost 0 bases, with 14 bases spanning the gap. This CDR3 has 18 residues.

This chain connects TRBV28 to TRBJ1-1; D unresolved. V lost 5 bases and J lost 6, with 19 bases in between. The germline V gene encodes CDR1 MDHEN and CDR2 SYDVKM. The CDR3 is made up of 15 amino acids. The CDR3 DNA follows: TGTGCCAGCAGTCGTCATGGATCGTCGGGCCCTGAAGCTTTCTTT. Its translation: CASSRHGSSGPEAFF.

Concerning this clone: One end of the junction does not line up with germline, which may come from a read error. This chain's CDR3 is CASSPGQGSHNSPLHF. Here the CDR3 DNA reads TGTGCCAGCAGTCCCGGACAGGGCTCCCATAATTCACCCCTCCACTTT. V usage is TRBV27 and J usage is TRBJ1-6, with 8 bases identical to TRBD1. Germline values: CDR1 MNHEY, CDR2 SMNVEV (reference sequence). The CDR3 extends over 16 amino acids.

This chain links TRBV19 with TRBJ1-5; 8 nucleotides line up with TRBD1. Trimming cost V 7 bases and J 0 bases; bases outside gene matches: 14. The CDR3 spans 18 residues. Germline V CDR1 and CDR2: LNHDA, SQIVND (reference sequence). The CDR3 nucleotides read TGTGCCAGTACCAAGTCGGTGCAGGGGGCCTTTAGCAATCAGCCCCAGCATTTT. Protein sequence: CASTKSVQGAFSNQPQHF.

This clone was recorded once. The chain is built from TRBV29-1 and TRBJ1-1; 10 nucleotides align to TRBD1. Germline loops: CDR1 SQVTM, CDR2 ANQGSEA. There are 15 residues in the CDR3. V dropped 5 bases and J dropped 4; count of bases not matched to a gene: 10. CDR3 nucleotide sequence: TGCAGCGTTCCCCAAGGGGGGGACAGGGGCACTGAAGCTTTCTTT. Protein product: CSVPQGGDRGTEAFF.

The sample holds one count of this clone. This same CDR3 is encoded by further DNA sequences in the sample. The V and J genes are TRBV28 and TRBJ1-5, with D possibly TRBD1 on 5 matching bases. CDR3 length equals 13 residues. Trimming left V 6 bases short and J 1 base short, with 7 bases between. Germline V gene sequence: CDR1 MDHEN, CDR2 SYDVKM. The chain's CDR3 is CASSRDSNQPQHF. The CDR3 nucleotides are TGTGCCAGCAGCAGGGACAGCAATCAGCCCCAGCATTTT.

This clone was seen only once. V is TRBV5-4 and J is TRBJ2-1; the D is unclear. The CDR3 is 15 amino acids. Germline CDR1 is SGHNT and CDR2 is YYREEE (reference sequence). Trimming removed 4 bases from V and 4 bases from J, with 15 bases in between. CDR3 sequence (DNA): TGTGCCAGCAGCCTCACCCAGACTCCGTACAATGAGCAGTTCTTC. This sequence encodes CASSLTQTPYNEQFF.